This paragraph reports one T cell receptor beta chain. Its target is unknown. This CDR3 region has 14 residues. The ends lost 6 bases at V and 2 bases at J; junction bases unmatched: 8. The germline CDR1 and CDR2 sequences are DFQATT and SNEGSKA (reference sequence). These data come from a study of blood T cells in healthy people across ages. Points from the study as a whole: Those diversity estimates obtained from one million T cells were thought to be underestimates. Greater diversity and more naive CD4+ cells were seen in long-lived donors than in aged donors.

For the second PCR, which ran for roughly 6 to 11 cycles, a sample-barcoded 5' primer and a J-beta primer mix were used. Each cDNA molecule received a tag from a template-switch adaptor that had 12 random nucleotides. TCRdb itself ran the 5' RACE reads through MiXCR, one entry per CDR3 protein. The sample comprises about a million distinct CDR3 sequences, under 50% of which are singletons, and 13% rests with the top ten. The rearrangement joins TRBV20-1 to TRBJ2-7, with TRBD1 matching 9 bases. Sequenced sample: blood. The receptor comes from a man aged 25-45 years in good health. CDR3 nucleotides: TGCAGTGCCTCCCGGGACAGGGTGGCCTACGAGCAGTACTTC. Its protein is CSASRDRVAYEQYF.